This TCR beta chain was identified in a study of patients and donors after allogeneic stem cell transplantation. TCRdb passed the RT-PCR reads through MiXCR, listing each CDR3 protein once. The sample comprises roughly 230,000 distinct CDR3 sequences, 12% to 15% of which are singletons, and approximately 10% rests with the top ten. This sequence originates from a human donor who was either an allogeneic HSCT recipient or a stem cell or donor lymphocyte infusion donor (not recorded which). It is not recorded whose cells these are; they may come from a transplant donor. Specimen: blood, either unsorted or a sorted T cell fraction (not recorded which).

CDR3 nucleotides: TGTGCCAGCAGCCCCGGGAGAAAAGACAATGAGCAGTTCTTC. This gives the protein CASSPGRKDNEQFF. J is TRBJ2-1 and V is TRBV7-8; the D gene is possibly TRBD2 (6 bases). CDR3 length: 14 residues. The V gene's germline CDR1 is SGHVS and CDR2 FQNEAQ. Trimming pared 5 bases from V and 5 bases from J, leaving 13 bases between. The whole variable domain, filled in from reference TRBV7-8 and TRBJ2-1, reads GAGVSQSPRYKVAKRGQDVALRCDPISGHVSLFWYQQALGQGPEFLTYFQNEAQLDKSGLPSDRFFAERPEGSVSTLKIQRTQQEDSAVYLCASSPGRKDNEQFFGPGTRLTVL.